The source of this T cell receptor (beta chain) is a study of cytomegalovirus exposure and HLA in healthy donors. It was healthy bone marrow donors who served as donors. This clone was observed a single time. The antigen is not known. V lost 3 bases to trimming and J lost 6 bases, with 14 bases between them. Germline V gives CDR1 KGHSH, CDR2 LQKENI. The CDR3 loop spans 14 amino acids. The study, taken as a whole, reports: In an earlier analysis, in roughly 600 donors, most V segments appeared productive either ~87% or ~30% of the time. A later analysis found TCR association rates differed by HLA locus, highest for DRB1 and lowest for HLA-C. The authors reported that TCR beta sequences could predict HLA-A and HLA-B alleles. These predictions were accurate for most subjects in the first cohort.

PCR used 60 Vbeta primers and 13 Jbeta primers. Data came from immunoSEQ multiplex PCR; TCRdb stores just in-frame clones and leaves some out. The table shows roughly 140,000 clones, with about 70% occurring only once. This chain joins TRBV18 and TRBJ1-1; D remains ambiguous. The source is a woman between 40 and 50 years old in good health and CMV-seronegative. The sequenced sample was PBMCs. Here the CDR3 reads CASSPRRVVPEAFF. CDR3 DNA: TGTGCCAGCTCACCCCGGAGGGTTGTACCTGAAGCTTTCTTT.